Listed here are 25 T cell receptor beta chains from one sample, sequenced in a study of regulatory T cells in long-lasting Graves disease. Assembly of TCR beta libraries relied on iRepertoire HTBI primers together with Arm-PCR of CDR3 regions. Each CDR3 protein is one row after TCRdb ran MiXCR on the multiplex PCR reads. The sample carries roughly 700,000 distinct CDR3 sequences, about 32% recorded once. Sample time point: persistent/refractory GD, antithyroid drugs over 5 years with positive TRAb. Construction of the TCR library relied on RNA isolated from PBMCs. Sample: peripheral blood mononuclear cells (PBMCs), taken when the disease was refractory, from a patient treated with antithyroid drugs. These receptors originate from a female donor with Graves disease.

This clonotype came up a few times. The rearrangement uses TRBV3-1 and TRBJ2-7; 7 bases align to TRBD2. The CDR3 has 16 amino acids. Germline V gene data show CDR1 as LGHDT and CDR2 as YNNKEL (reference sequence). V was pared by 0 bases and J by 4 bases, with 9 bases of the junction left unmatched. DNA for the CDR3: TGTGCCAGCAGCCAAGAACAAAGCGGGAATCTATACGAGCAGTACTTC. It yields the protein CASSQEQSGNLYEQYF.

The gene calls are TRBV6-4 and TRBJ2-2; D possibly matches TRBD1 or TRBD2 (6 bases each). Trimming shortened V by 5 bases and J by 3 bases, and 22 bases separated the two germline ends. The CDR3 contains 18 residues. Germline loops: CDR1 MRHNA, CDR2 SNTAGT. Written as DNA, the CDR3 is TGTGCCAGCAGTTACGCACGGAGGGGCAGGGGCGACACCGGGGAGCTGTTTTTT. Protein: CASSYARRGRGDTGELFF.

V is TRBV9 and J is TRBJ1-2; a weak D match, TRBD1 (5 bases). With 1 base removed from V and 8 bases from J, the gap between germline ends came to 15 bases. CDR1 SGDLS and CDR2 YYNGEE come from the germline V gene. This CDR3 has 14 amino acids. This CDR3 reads CASSVQQVPGGYTF. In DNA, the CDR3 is TGTGCCAGCAGCGTACAACAGGTTCCGGGGGGCTACACCTTC.

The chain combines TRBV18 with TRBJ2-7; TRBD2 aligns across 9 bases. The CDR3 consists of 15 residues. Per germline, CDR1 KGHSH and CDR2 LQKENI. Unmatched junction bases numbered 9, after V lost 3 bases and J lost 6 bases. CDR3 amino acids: CASSPSGRLPGEQYF. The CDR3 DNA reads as TGTGCCAGCTCACCTAGCGGGAGATTACCAGGCGAGCAGTACTTC.

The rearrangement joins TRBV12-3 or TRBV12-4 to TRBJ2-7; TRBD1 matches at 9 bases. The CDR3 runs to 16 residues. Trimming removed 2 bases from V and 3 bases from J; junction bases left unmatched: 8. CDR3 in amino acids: CASSLLGQGLHYEQYF. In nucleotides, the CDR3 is TGTGCCAGCAGTTTACTCGGACAGGGGCTACACTACGAGCAGTACTTC.

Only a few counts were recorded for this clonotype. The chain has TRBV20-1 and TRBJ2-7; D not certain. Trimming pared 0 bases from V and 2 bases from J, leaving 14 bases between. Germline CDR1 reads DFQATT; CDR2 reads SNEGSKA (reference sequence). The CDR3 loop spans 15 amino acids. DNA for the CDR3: TGCAGTGCTAGAGACCCTCGAAAAAGAGCCTACGAGCAGTACTTC. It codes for CSARDPRKRAYEQYF.

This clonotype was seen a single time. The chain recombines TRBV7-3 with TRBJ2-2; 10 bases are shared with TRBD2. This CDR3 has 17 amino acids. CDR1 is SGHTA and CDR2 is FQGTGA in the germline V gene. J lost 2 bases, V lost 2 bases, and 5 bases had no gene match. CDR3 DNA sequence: TGTGCCAGCAGCTTACGGGCTAGCGGGGGTAACACCGGGGAGCTGTTTTTT. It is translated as CASSLRASGGNTGELFF.

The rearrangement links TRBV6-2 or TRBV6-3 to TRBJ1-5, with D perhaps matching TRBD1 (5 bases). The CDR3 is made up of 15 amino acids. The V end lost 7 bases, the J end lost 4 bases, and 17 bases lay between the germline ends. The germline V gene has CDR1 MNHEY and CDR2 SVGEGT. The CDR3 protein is CASTTRRGTNQPQHF. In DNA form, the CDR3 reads TGTGCCAGCACTACCCGCCGGGGGACGAATCAGCCCCAGCATTTT.

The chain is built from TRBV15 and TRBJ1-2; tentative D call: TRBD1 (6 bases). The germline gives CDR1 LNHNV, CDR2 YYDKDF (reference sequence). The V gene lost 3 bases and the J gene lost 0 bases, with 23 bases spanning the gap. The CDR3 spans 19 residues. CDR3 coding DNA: TGTGCCACCAGCAGCCCTAGGGGGAAACCCAACCCAACTAACTATGGCTACACCTTC. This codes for CATSSPRGKPNPTNYGYTF.

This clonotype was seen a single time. The CDR3 loop is CASSKSDSSGNTIYF. The CDR3 nucleotides read TGTGCCAGCAGCAAGAGTGACTCCTCTGGAAACACCATATATTTT. This chain uses TRBV7-9 with TRBJ1-3; no clear D. Germline loops: CDR1 SEHNR, CDR2 FQNEAQ (reference sequence). The CDR3 is 15 residues long. Trimming removed 5 bases from V and 0 bases from J, with 11 bases in between. The full variable domain, completed using reference TRBV7-9 and TRBJ1-3, is DTGVSQNPRHKITKRGQNVTFRCDPISEHNRLYWYRQTLGQGPEFLTYFQNEAQLEKSRLLSDRFSAERPKGSFSTLEIQRTEQGDSAMYLCASSKSDSSGNTIYFGEGSWLTVV.

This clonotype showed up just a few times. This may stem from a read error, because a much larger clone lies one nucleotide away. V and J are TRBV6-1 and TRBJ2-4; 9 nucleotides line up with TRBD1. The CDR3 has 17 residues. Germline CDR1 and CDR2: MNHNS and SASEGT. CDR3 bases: TGTGCCAGCAGTAAGGACAGGGGATCAAGGGCCAAAAACACTCAGTACTTC. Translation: CASSKDRGSRAKNTQYF.

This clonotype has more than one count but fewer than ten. This CDR3 is CASSTTGLNPEKLFF. CDR3 DNA: TGTGCCAGTAGTACCACAGGGCTCAATCCGGAAAAACTGTTTTTT. This rearrangement joins TRBV19 to TRBJ1-4; D might be TRBD1 (6 bases). The CDR3 covers 15 residues. V lost 4 bases, J lost 8 bases, and 17 bases lay in between. The germline gives CDR1 LNHDA, CDR2 SQIVND (reference sequence).

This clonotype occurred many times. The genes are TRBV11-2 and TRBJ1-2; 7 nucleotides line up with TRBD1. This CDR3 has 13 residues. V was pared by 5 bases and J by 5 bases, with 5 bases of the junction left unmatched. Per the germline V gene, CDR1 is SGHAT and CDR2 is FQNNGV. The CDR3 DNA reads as TGTGCCAGCAGCCAGGGACAGAATTATGGCTACACCTTC. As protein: CASSQGQNYGYTF. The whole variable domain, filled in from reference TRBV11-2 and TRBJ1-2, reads EAGVAQSPRYKIIEKRQSVAFWCNPISGHATLYWYQQILGQGPKLLIQFQNNGVVDDSQLPKDRFSAERLKGVDSTLKIQPAKLEDSAVYLCASSQGQNYGYTFGSGTRLTVV.

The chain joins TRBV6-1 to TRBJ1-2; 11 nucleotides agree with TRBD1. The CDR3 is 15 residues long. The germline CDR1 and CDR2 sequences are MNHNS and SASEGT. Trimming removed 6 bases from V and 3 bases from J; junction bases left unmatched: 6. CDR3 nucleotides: TGTGCCAGCAGCGTCCCGGGACAGGGGGACTATGGCTACACCTTC. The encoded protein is CASSVPGQGDYGYTF.

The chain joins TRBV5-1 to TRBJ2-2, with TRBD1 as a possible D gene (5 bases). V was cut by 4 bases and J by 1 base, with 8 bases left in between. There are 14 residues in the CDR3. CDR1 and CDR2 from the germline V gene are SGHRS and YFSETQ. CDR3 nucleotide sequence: TGCGCCAGCAGCGGGGCTGGGAACACCGGGGAGCTGTTTTTT. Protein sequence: CASSGAGNTGELFF.

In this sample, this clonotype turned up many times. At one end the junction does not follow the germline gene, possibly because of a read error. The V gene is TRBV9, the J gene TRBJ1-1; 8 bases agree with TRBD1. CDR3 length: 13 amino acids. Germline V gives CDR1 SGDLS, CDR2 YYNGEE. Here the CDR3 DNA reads TGCGCCAGCAGCCGCGGACAGGGCACTGAAGCTTTCTTT. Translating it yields CASSRGQGTEAFF.

In DNA form, the CDR3 reads TGTGCCAGCAGCCAAGGGACAGGTGGAAGCTCACCCCTCCACTTT. Translation gives CASSQGTGGSSPLHF. V is TRBV14 and J is TRBJ1-6, with TRBD1 matching over 7 bases. There are 15 residues in the CDR3. Germline V lookup: CDR1 SGHDN, CDR2 FVKESK. The V and J ends lost 1 base and 10 bases, in that order; junction bases with no gene match: 7.

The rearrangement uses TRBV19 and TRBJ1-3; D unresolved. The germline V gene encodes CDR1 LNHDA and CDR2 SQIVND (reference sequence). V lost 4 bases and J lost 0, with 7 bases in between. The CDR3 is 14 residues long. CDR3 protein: CASSTEGSGNTIYF. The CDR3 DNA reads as TGTGCCAGTAGTACAGAAGGCTCTGGAAACACCATATATTTT.

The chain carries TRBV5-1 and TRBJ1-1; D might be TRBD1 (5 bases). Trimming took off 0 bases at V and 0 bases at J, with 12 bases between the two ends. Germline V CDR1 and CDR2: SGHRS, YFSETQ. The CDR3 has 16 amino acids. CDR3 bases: TGCGCCAGCAGCTTGGCCGGTGGGGCACTGAACACTGAAGCTTTCTTT. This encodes CASSLAGGALNTEAFF.

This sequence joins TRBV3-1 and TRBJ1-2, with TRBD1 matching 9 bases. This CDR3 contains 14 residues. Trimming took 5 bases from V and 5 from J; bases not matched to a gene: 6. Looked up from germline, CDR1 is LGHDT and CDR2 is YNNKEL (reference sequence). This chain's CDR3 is CASSFRTGEYGYTF. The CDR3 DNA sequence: TGTGCCAGCAGCTTTCGGACAGGGGAGTATGGCTACACCTTC.

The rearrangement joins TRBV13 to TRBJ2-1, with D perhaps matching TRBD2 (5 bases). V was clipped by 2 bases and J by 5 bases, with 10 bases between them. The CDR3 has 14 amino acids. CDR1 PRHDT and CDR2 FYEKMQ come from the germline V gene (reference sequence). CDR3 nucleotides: TGTGCCAGCAGCTTAAGAAGGACTCACAATGAGCAGTTCTTC. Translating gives CASSLRRTHNEQFF.

CDR3 sequence reads: CASRGQHASPLHF. The CDR3 coding sequence is TGTGCCAGCAGGGGACAGCATGCTTCACCCCTCCACTTT. The chain recombines TRBV6-1 with TRBJ1-6, with 7 bases aligning to TRBD1. The CDR3 covers 13 residues. V trimming: 6 bases; J trimming: 9 bases; junction bases outside the gene matches: 5. Germline CDR1 reads MNHNS; CDR2 reads SASEGT.

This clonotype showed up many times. CDR3 protein: CAGEGGAWETQYF. The DNA of the CDR3 is TGTGCCGGAGAGGGTGGGGCTTGGGAGACCCAGTACTTC. This chain uses TRBV6-1 with TRBJ2-5; D may correspond to TRBD1 or TRBD2 (5 bases each). There are 13 residues in the CDR3. Germline CDR1 MNHNS, CDR2 SASEGT. V was cut by 11 bases and J by 5 bases, with 18 bases left in between.

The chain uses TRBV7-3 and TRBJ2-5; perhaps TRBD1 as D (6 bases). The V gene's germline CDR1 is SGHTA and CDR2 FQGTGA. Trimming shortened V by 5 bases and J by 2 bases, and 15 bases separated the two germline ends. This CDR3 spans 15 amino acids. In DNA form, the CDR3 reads TGTGCCAGCAGCCAATCCGGGACAAAACAAGAGACCCAGTACTTC. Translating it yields CASSQSGTKQETQYF. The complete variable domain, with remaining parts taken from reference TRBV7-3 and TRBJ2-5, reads GAGVSQTPSNKVTEKGKYVELRCDPISGHTALYWYRQSLGQGPEFLIYFQGTGAADDSGLPNDRFFAVRPEGSVSTLKIQRTERGDSAVYLCASSQSGTKQETQYFGPGTRLLVL.

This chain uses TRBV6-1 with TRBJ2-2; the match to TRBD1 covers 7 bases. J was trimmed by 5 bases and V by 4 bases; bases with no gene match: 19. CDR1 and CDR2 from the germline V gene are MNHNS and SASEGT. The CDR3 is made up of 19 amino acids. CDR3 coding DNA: TGTGCCAGCAGTGGCCTGGAACAGGGGTTTAGATTCGGAACCGGGGAGCTGTTTTTT. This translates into CASSGLEQGFRFGTGELFF.